Included here is one T cell receptor beta chain sequence, with context. In TCRdb, the PCR reads were re-called with MiXCR into one record per CDR3 protein. This table has 100,000 or so distinct CDR3 sequences, 51% appearing once. The data belong to a study of CDR3 diversity in severe acne. With V trimmed by 2 bases and J by 6 bases, 1 base remained unmatched. The CDR3 is 12 residues long. Germline V gene data show CDR1 as MNHEY and CDR2 as SVGEGT. This TCR derives from a male donor with acne. The V and J genes are TRBV6-2 or TRBV6-3 and TRBJ2-7, with 7 bases identical to TRBD2. Specimen: blood. In nucleotides, the CDR3 is TGTGCCAGCAGTTACGCGGGAGCCGAGCAGTACTTC. It specifies CASSYAGAEQYF.